The 30 T cell receptor beta chains listed next were all sequenced from one sample in a study of shared clonotypes between healthy human individuals. Data came from immunoSEQ multiplex PCR; TCRdb stores just in-frame clones and leaves some out. The sample contains fewer than 1.4 million clones, 75% to 80% of which appear only once. The sequenced material came from memory CD4+ T cells from PBMCs. Subset of the sample: CD45RA-negative fraction. The receptors were gathered from a young man in good health. Some clones in this sample may be carry-over from other donors' samples.

CDR3 region: CASSLWAGDREQYF. In nucleotides, the CDR3 is TGTGCCAGCAGCCTGTGGGCGGGAGATCGCGAGCAGTACTTC. J is TRBJ2-7 and V is TRBV14; 7 bases line up with TRBD2. There are 14 residues in the CDR3. CDR1 is SGHDN, CDR2 FVKESK, per germline. After removal of 4 bases from V and 6 bases from J, the junction contained 9 bases not matched to a gene.

The V gene is TRBV29-1, the J gene TRBJ2-7; 8 bases fit TRBD2. Germline CDR1 is SQVTM and CDR2 is ANQGSEA. This CDR3 is built from 13 residues. The V and J ends lost 5 bases and 4 bases, in that order; junction bases with no gene match: 7. The CDR3 DNA is TGCAGCGTTTTTGTAGCGGGGAATTACGAGCAGTACTTC. Its protein is CSVFVAGNYEQYF.

As DNA, the CDR3 is TGCGCCAGCAGCCCGCTGGGACAGGGGAGCTCTGGAAACACCATATATTTT. Amino acid sequence: CASSPLGQGSSGNTIYF. The chain combines TRBV5-1 with TRBJ1-3, with 10 bases fitting TRBD1. The ends lost 4 bases at V and 0 bases at J; junction bases unmatched: 7. CDR1 is SGHRS, CDR2 YFSETQ, per germline. The CDR3 contains 17 residues.

The CDR3, as DNA: TGTGCCAGCAGCCCCGGGGCCATTCACTACGAGCAGTACTTC. This sequence encodes CASSPGAIHYEQYF. This sequence joins TRBV11-2 and TRBJ2-7; D possibly matches TRBD1 or TRBD2 (5 bases each). CDR1 is SGHAT and CDR2 is FQNNGV in the germline V gene. This CDR3 is 14 amino acids long. V was cut by 5 bases and J by 3 bases, with 14 bases left in between.

CDR3 nucleotides: TGTGCCACCAGCAGAACTAGGACAGCGAACACTGAAGCTTTCTTT. Encoded protein: CATSRTRTANTEAFF. This chain connects TRBV15 to TRBJ1-1; D may be TRBD1 (6 bases). V was clipped by 2 bases and J by 1 base, with 11 bases between them. There are 15 residues in the CDR3. Germline lookup yields CDR1 LNHNV and CDR2 YYDKDF (reference sequence).

The rearrangement links TRBV10-3 to TRBJ1-1, with TRBD1 matching over 8 bases. Germline V gene data show CDR1 as ENHRY and CDR2 as SYGVKD. This CDR3 has 15 amino acids. With V trimmed by 3 bases and J by 1 base, 4 bases remained unmatched. This CDR3 reads CAISETDRGNTEAFF. The CDR3 nucleotides read TGTGCCATCAGTGAAACCGACAGGGGGAACACTGAAGCTTTCTTT.

The V gene is TRBV28, the J gene TRBJ2-5; 7 bases are shared with TRBD2. Germline values: CDR1 MDHEN, CDR2 SYDVKM. The CDR3 length is 16 residues. Trimming at V came to 5 bases and at J to 4 bases, leaving 13 bases not matched to a gene. The CDR3: CASSPPLAEGIETQYF. CDR3 bases: TGTGCCAGCAGTCCGCCTCTAGCGGAGGGGATAGAGACCCAGTACTTC.

The J gene is TRBJ2-7, the V gene TRBV28; D is unresolved. Per the germline V gene, CDR1 is MDHEN and CDR2 is SYDVKM. Trimming shortened V by 1 base and J by 6 bases, and 7 bases separated the two germline ends. The CDR3 runs to 12 residues. This chain's CDR3 is CASSLLSREQYF. CDR3 nucleotides: TGTGCCAGCAGTTTATTGAGCCGCGAGCAGTACTTC. Supplemented by reference TRBV28 and TRBJ2-7, the full variable domain reads DVKVTQSSRYLVKRTGEKVFLECVQDMDHENMFWYRQDPGLGLRLIYFSYDVKMKEKGDIPEGYSVSREKKERFSLILESASTNQTSMYLCASSLLSREQYFGPGTRLTVT.

This clone was counted between two and nine times. The rearrangement links TRBV5-6 to TRBJ1-2; 9 bases map to TRBD1. The CDR3 runs to 16 residues. Germline loops: CDR1 SGHDT, CDR2 YYEEEE. The ends lost 0 bases at V and 3 bases at J; junction bases unmatched: 6. CDR3 in DNA: TGTGCCAGCAGCTTGGTCTCTACAGGGGGCGACTATGGCTACACCTTC. This codes for CASSLVSTGGDYGYTF.

The V call is TRBV1, the J call TRBJ2-2; TRBD2, the table's D call, lacks a check against the DNA. TRBV1 is given as a pseudogene. CDR3 length equals 18 residues. The CDR3: CTSSHPVQDLAPTGELFF. The CDR3 DNA is TGCACCAGCAGCCATCCAGTGCAAGACCTAGCCCCAACCGGGGAGCTGTTTTTT.

This chain uses TRBV7-2 with TRBJ1-4, with D possibly matching TRBD1 (5 bases). Trimming shortened V by 8 bases and J by 8 bases, and 9 bases separated the two germline ends. This CDR3 contains 11 residues. Germline lookup yields CDR1 SGHTA and CDR2 FQGNSA. This chain's CDR3 is CASGKGEKLFF. DNA for the CDR3: TGTGCCAGCGGCAAGGGGGAAAAACTGTTTTTT.

This clone was observed a few times. V gene TRBV28 combines with J gene TRBJ1-5; D might be TRBD1 (5 bases). Germline CDR1 is MDHEN and CDR2 is SYDVKM. This CDR3 is 16 amino acids long. Trimming cost V 5 bases and J 2 bases, with 16 bases left between them. The DNA of the CDR3 is TGTGCCAGCAGTCCCCCACGGGGAGGGGGCAATCAGCCCCAGCATTTT. Translated: CASSPPRGGGNQPQHF.

In this sample, this clone turned up many times. This chain connects TRBV4-1 to TRBJ2-7, with 7 bases identical to TRBD2. The germline V gene has CDR1 MGHRA and CDR2 YSYEKL. V lost 0 bases and J lost 6; bases outside the gene matches: 14. There are 17 residues in the CDR3. CDR3 protein: CASSQDTGSGNRREQYF. CDR3 nucleotide sequence: TGCGCCAGCAGCCAAGACACGGGGAGCGGGAATCGTCGCGAGCAGTACTTC.

The genes are TRBV6-5 and TRBJ1-4; D remains ambiguous. Trimming removed 4 bases at V and 5 bases at J, with 11 bases between. Germline loops: CDR1 MNHEY, CDR2 SVGAGI. This CDR3 has 14 amino acids. CDR3 sequence reads: CASSWMRQNEKLFF. The DNA for the CDR3 is TGTGCCAGCAGTTGGATGCGGCAGAATGAAAAACTGTTTTTT.

CDR3 coding DNA: TGTGCCAGCAGTGGGGTGCTAGCGGGAGTTCCTTACGAGCAGTACTTC. Translated: CASSGVLAGVPYEQYF. J is TRBJ2-7 and V is TRBV5-6, with 10 bases lining up with TRBD2. Germline trimming cut 5 bases from V and 4 bases from J; bases unmatched to any gene: 12. This CDR3 contains 16 residues. Looked up from germline, CDR1 is SGHDT and CDR2 is YYEEEE.

This rearrangement joins TRBV4-3 to TRBJ2-5; no firm D call. V was pared by 3 bases and J by 7 bases, with 15 bases between. Germline V CDR1 and CDR2: LGHNA, YSLEER. The CDR3 has 14 residues. In DNA, the CDR3 is TGCGCCAGCAGCCATACCCCCACTTCAGGGACCCAGTACTTC. As protein: CASSHTPTSGTQYF.

The chain is built from TRBV28 and TRBJ1-4, with D hard to call. In germline, CDR1 is MDHEN, CDR2 SYDVKM. The CDR3 runs 15 residues. V lost 4 bases to trimming and J lost 0 bases, with 9 bases between them. This CDR3 is CASSSQTTTNEKLFF. The CDR3 nucleotides read TGTGCCAGCAGTTCCCAGACAACAACTAATGAAAAACTGTTTTTT.

The chain employs TRBV7-6 and TRBJ2-3; D possibly corresponds to TRBD1 (6 bases). V lost 5 bases to trimming and J lost 6 bases, with 18 bases between them. CDR3 length: 15 amino acids. CDR1 and CDR2 from the germline V gene are SGHVS and FNYEAQ. The CDR3 sequence: CASSTQMVRGDTQYF. In nucleotides, the CDR3 is TGTGCCAGCAGCACCCAGATGGTGAGGGGGGATACGCAGTATTTT.

This clone has only one observation. V gene TRBV6-6 combines with J gene TRBJ1-2, with D uncertain. Germline V CDR1 and CDR2: MNHNY, SVGAGI (reference sequence). With 7 bases removed from V and 4 bases from J, the gap between germline ends came to 16 bases. The CDR3 length is 14 residues. CDR3: CASTEVVEGYGYTF. The DNA for the CDR3 is TGTGCCAGCACCGAGGTGGTAGAGGGCTATGGCTACACCTTC.

About this clone: The same CDR3 arises from other DNA sequences in this sample as well. The chain carries TRBV27 and TRBJ2-7; maybe TRBD2 (6 bases). V dropped 2 bases and J dropped 4 bases, with 15 bases sitting between them. This CDR3 is built from 15 residues. Germline V gene lookup returns CDR1 MNHEY and CDR2 SMNVEV (reference sequence). The chain's CDR3 is CASSLGSGVGYEQYF. The DNA of the CDR3 is TGTGCCAGCAGTTTAGGCTCGGGAGTAGGATACGAGCAGTACTTC.

J is TRBJ2-1 and V is TRBV5-1, with TRBD1 matching over 9 bases. The CDR3 runs to 15 residues. Germline CDR1 and CDR2: SGHRS and YFSETQ. V trimming: 4 bases; J trimming: 5 bases; junction bases outside the gene matches: 7. For the CDR3, the DNA is TGCGCCAGCAGCCAGGGACAGGGTGATAACAATGAGCAGTTCTTC. Translated, it gives CASSQGQGDNNEQFF.

This chain's CDR3 is CASSRPGAGESGELFF. The CDR3 nucleotides read TGTGCCAGCAGCCGACCGGGTGCAGGGGAATCCGGGGAGCTGTTTTTT. The V gene is TRBV28, the J gene TRBJ2-2, with D possibly TRBD1 on 6 matching bases. CDR3 length: 16 amino acids. The V gene lost 6 bases and the J gene lost 6 bases, with 20 bases spanning the gap. Germline V CDR1 and CDR2: MDHEN, SYDVKM.

V usage is TRBV6-1 and J usage is TRBJ1-2; D ambiguous. Germline values: CDR1 MNHNS, CDR2 SASEGT. V was shortened by 0 bases and J by 4 bases, with 15 bases between the two germline ends. The CDR3 contains 16 residues. The CDR3 DNA follows: TGTGCCAGCAGTGAAGCGCTTCACGGGCAGTCCTATGGCTACACCTTC. Translation gives CASSEALHGQSYGYTF.

V gene TRBV30 combines with J gene TRBJ2-5; D possibly corresponds to TRBD1 (5 bases). The CDR3 spans 12 residues. Germline V gene data show CDR1 as GTSNPN and CDR2 as SVGIG (reference sequence). V lost 5 bases and J 1 base, leaving 8 bases between the germline ends. The CDR3 DNA is TGTGCCTGGTCAGGGTTCCAAGAGACCCAGTACTTC. It codes for CAWSGFQETQYF.

This chain uses TRBV19 with TRBJ2-7; TRBD1 is a possible D gene (7 bases). Germline V gives CDR1 LNHDA, CDR2 SQIVND (reference sequence). The CDR3 runs 15 residues. Trimming pared 6 bases from V and 7 bases from J, leaving 22 bases between. The CDR3 loop reads CASSSIGGGQSEQYF. The DNA of the CDR3 is TGTGCCAGTAGCTCTATTGGAGGGGGCCAGAGTGAGCAGTACTTC.

J is TRBJ1-1 and V is TRBV5-1; possible D gene TRBD1, 6 bases. The CDR3 contains 14 residues. Germline lookup yields CDR1 SGHRS and CDR2 YFSETQ. The germline V and J ends were trimmed by 0 bases and 3 bases, with 9 bases remaining between them. CDR3 bases: TGCGCCAGCAGCTTGGCGGGGGGCCACACTGAAGCTTTCTTT. This translates into CASSLAGGHTEAFF.

The chain uses TRBV25-1 and TRBJ1-5; TRBD1 matches at 10 bases. Germline CDR1 is MGHDK and CDR2 is SYGVNS. The trim removed 10 bases at V and 2 bases at J, leaving 2 bases unmatched. The CDR3 is made up of 13 amino acids. CDR3 protein: CATGTGGNQPQHF. The CDR3 bases are TGTGCCACAGGGACAGGGGGCAATCAGCCCCAGCATTTT.

The rearrangement uses TRBV5-1 and TRBJ1-6; 7 nucleotides align to TRBD1. Germline V gives CDR1 SGHRS, CDR2 YFSETQ. This CDR3 spans 14 amino acids. The trim removed 5 bases at V and 10 bases at J, leaving 9 bases unmatched. CDR3 bases: TGCGCCAGCAGACCCGGGACAGAGCGATCACCCCTCCACTTT. It encodes CASRPGTERSPLHF.

A remark on this clone: This may arise from a read error, as a much more abundant clone is one base away. The rearrangement links TRBV4-2 to TRBJ1-1, with D possibly matching TRBD1 (5 bases). The germline gives CDR1 LGHNA, CDR2 YNFKEQ. The V and J ends lost 0 bases and 5 bases respectively, with 13 bases between them. CDR3 length: 15 amino acids. CDR3 loop: CASSQEPRAGTEAFF. The CDR3 coding sequence is TGTGCCAGCAGCCAAGAACCCAGGGCGGGGACTGAAGCTTTCTTT.

The chain has TRBV28 and TRBJ1-1, with D possibly TRBD1 on 6 matching bases. The CDR3 has 14 amino acids. Germline V gene data show CDR1 as MDHEN and CDR2 as SYDVKM. Between the trimmed V and J ends, which lost 6 bases and 10 bases, there was a span of 21 bases. CDR3 protein: CASSRKRPGARAFF. The CDR3 DNA reads as TGTGCCAGCAGCCGCAAACGTCCGGGGGCGCGAGCTTTCTTT. The variable domain in full, with the rest retrieved from reference TRBV28 and TRBJ1-1, is DVKVTQSSRYLVKRTGEKVFLECVQDMDHENMFWYRQDPGLGLRLIYFSYDVKMKEKGDIPEGYSVSREKKERFSLILESASTNQTSMYLCASSRKRPGARAFFGQGTRLTVV.